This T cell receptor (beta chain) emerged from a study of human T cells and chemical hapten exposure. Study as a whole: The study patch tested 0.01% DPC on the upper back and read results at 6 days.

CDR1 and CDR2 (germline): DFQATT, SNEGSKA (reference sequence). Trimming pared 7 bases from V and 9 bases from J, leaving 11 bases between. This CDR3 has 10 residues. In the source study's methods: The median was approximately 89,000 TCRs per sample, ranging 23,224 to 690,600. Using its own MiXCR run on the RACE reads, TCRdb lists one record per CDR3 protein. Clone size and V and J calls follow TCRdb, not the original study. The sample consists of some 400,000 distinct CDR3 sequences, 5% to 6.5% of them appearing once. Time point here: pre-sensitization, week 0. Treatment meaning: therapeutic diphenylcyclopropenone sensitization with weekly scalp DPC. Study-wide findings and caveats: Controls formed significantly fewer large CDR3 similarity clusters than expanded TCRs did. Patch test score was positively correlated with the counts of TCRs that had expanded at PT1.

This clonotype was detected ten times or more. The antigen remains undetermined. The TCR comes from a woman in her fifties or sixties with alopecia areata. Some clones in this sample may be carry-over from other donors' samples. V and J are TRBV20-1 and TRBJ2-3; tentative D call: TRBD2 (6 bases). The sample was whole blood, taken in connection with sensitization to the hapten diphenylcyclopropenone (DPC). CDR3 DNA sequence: TGCAGTGGGGGGGTTGAAACGCAGTATTTT. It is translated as CSGGVETQYF.